Listed here are 27 T cell receptor beta chains from one sample, sequenced in a study of blood T cell repertoires in COVID-19. Sequencing was performed with immunoSEQ multiplex PCR; in TCRdb, only in-frame clones are kept and a portion is missing. The profile covers some 120,000 clones, with more than 75% appearing a single time and approximately 3.5% taken by the ten largest. Sequencing input: peripheral blood. The receptors come from a man aged 50 to 60 with active COVID-19.

The J gene is TRBJ2-1, the V gene TRBV4-2; 9 nucleotides align to TRBD1. Germline V CDR1 and CDR2: LGHNA, YNFKEQ. The V segment lost 3 bases and the J segment 8 bases; nucleotides outside the gene matches: 8. CDR3 length equals 15 residues. The CDR3 nucleotides are TGTGCCAGCAGCCACCCGGGACAGGGTACGTATGAGCAGTTCTTC. It is translated as CASSHPGQGTYEQFF.

The chain couples TRBV19 to TRBJ2-3; 7 bases agree with TRBD2. V dropped 5 bases and J dropped 1; count of bases not matched to a gene: 3. Germline assignment: CDR1 LNHDA and CDR2 SQIVND (reference sequence). The CDR3 extends over 14 amino acids. In DNA, the CDR3 is TGTGCCAGTAGTGGGCTAGCGGGCACAGATACGCAGTATTTT. This gives the protein CASSGLAGTDTQYF.

This clone was seen only once. The J gene is TRBJ2-2, the V gene TRBV30; 9 nucleotides agree with TRBD2. Germline CDR1 is GTSNPN and CDR2 is SVGIG (reference sequence). The V and J ends lost 1 base and 4 bases, in that order; junction bases with no gene match: 7. This CDR3 is built from 16 residues. DNA for the CDR3: TGTGCCTGGAGTGGGGAGGGACTAGCCGGCACCGGGGAGCTGTTTTTT. This gives the protein CAWSGEGLAGTGELFF.

In nucleotides, the CDR3 is TGCGCCAGCAGCTTGACGCTAGCGGGAGGGTCAGCAGATACGCAGTATTTT. It is translated as CASSLTLAGGSADTQYF. This sequence joins TRBV5-1 and TRBJ2-3, with TRBD2 matching over 12 bases. From germline, CDR1 is SGHRS and CDR2 YFSETQ. J gave up 4 bases and V 1 base, and 7 bases lay outside the gene matches. The CDR3 sequence is 17 residues long.

The chain uses TRBV11-3 and TRBJ2-7; 8 bases match TRBD2. The J segment lost 6 bases and the V segment lost 5 bases, leaving 9 bases of the junction unmatched. The CDR3 has 14 residues. The V gene's germline CDR1 is SGHNT and CDR2 YENEEA. DNA for the CDR3: TGTGCCAGCAGCCCAGGACTAGCCGGCTCCGAGCAGTACGTC. Translated, it gives CASSPGLAGSEQYV.

This chain uses TRBV19 with TRBJ1-2, with D possibly TRBD1 on 5 matching bases. The CDR3 has 14 residues. Germline V gene sequence: CDR1 LNHDA, CDR2 SQIVND (reference sequence). The V and J ends lost 10 bases and 4 bases respectively, with 19 bases between them. The DNA for the CDR3 is TGTGCCACTCGAAAGCCCGGACAAGCCTATGGCTACACCTTC. Protein sequence: CATRKPGQAYGYTF. The full variable domain, with the rest looked up from reference TRBV19 and TRBJ1-2, is DGGITQSPKYLFRKEGQNVTLSCEQNLNHDAMYWYRQDPGQGLRLIYYSQIVNDFQKGDIAEGYSVSREKKESFPLTVTSAQKNPTAFYLCATRKPGQAYGYTFGSGTRLTVV.

The V call is TRBV6-1, the J call TRBJ2-1, with D uncertain. CDR3 length equals 12 residues. The ends were cut back, 2 bases at V and 5 bases at J, with 4 bases in the middle. Germline V lookup: CDR1 MNHNS, CDR2 SASEGT. The CDR3 nucleotides read TGTGCCAGCAGTGAACAAAACAATGAGCAGTTCTTC. This sequence encodes CASSEQNNEQFF.

This chain links TRBV12-3 or TRBV12-4 with TRBJ2-2; 7 nucleotides align to TRBD1. The J segment lost 6 bases and the V segment lost 2 bases, leaving 0 bases of the junction unmatched. CDR3 size: 13 residues. The CDR3 nucleotides are TGTGCCAGCAGTTTACAGGGGGCCGGGGAGCTGTTTTTT. It is translated as CASSLQGAGELFF.

This clone was counted a few times. V and J are TRBV7-9 and TRBJ2-2, with 9 bases fitting TRBD1. V lost 5 bases to trimming and J lost 7 bases; unmatched junction nucleotides: 5. The CDR3 runs to 14 residues. Germline CDR1 and CDR2: SEHNR and FQNEAQ (reference sequence). CDR3 in DNA: TGTGCCAGCAGCGCCTACAGGGGGCACGGGGAGCTGTTTTTT. Its translation: CASSAYRGHGELFF.

V and J are TRBV18 and TRBJ2-5, with 9 bases matching TRBD1. The length of the CDR3 is 19 residues. CDR1 is KGHSH and CDR2 is LQKENI in the germline V gene. The trim removed 6 bases at V and 5 bases at J, leaving 22 bases unmatched. For the CDR3, the DNA is TGTGCCAGCTCGCCCACCGCTTCCGGGACAGGGATATTCCGGGAGACCCAGTACTTC. Protein sequence: CASSPTASGTGIFRETQYF.

CDR3: CASSQDLGLQNIQYF. The CDR3 DNA is TGTGCCAGCAGCCAAGATCTTGGCCTCCAAAACATTCAGTACTTC. The V and J genes are TRBV3-1 (or the pseudogene TRBV3-2) and TRBJ2-4, with no clear D. The V and J ends lost 0 bases and 5 bases respectively, with 11 bases between them. The germline CDR1 and CDR2 sequences are LGHDT and YNNKEL (reference sequence). This CDR3 has 15 amino acids.

J is TRBJ1-5 and V is TRBV10-1; D ambiguous. Germline V gene sequence: CDR1 WNHNN, CDR2 SYGVQD (reference sequence). V was shortened by 2 bases and J by 4 bases, with 3 bases between the two germline ends. This CDR3 comprises 12 residues. The CDR3 is CASSEENQPQHF. DNA of the CDR3: TGCGCCAGCAGTGAGGAGAATCAGCCCCAGCATTTT.

The chain has TRBV19 and TRBJ2-6; unclear D gene. Per the germline V gene, CDR1 is LNHDA and CDR2 is SQIVND (reference sequence). Trimming stripped 3 bases from V and 2 bases from J, with 5 bases between. This CDR3 spans 14 amino acids. CDR3 residues: CASSMGPGANVLTF. For the CDR3, the DNA is TGTGCCAGTAGTATGGGCCCTGGGGCCAACGTCCTGACTTTC.

This chain uses TRBV7-2 with TRBJ2-2; 7 bases align to TRBD1. After removal of 5 bases from V and 1 base from J, the junction contained 7 bases not matched to a gene. Germline assignment: CDR1 SGHTA and CDR2 FQGNSA. The CDR3 has 16 residues. In nucleotides, the CDR3 is TGTGCCAGCAGCGCTCAGGGACAGATGAACACCGGGGAGCTGTTTTTT. Its protein product is CASSAQGQMNTGELFF.

In its sample, this clone was seen a few times. The chain recombines TRBV3-1 (or the pseudogene TRBV3-2) with TRBJ1-6; a possible D gene is TRBD1 (6 bases). The CDR3 has 16 amino acids. Deletions cut 2 bases from V and 0 bases from J, with 8 bases between. Germline values: CDR1 LGHDT, CDR2 YNNKEL (reference sequence). CDR3 nucleotide sequence: TGTGCCAGCAGCCAACAGGGGAGCTCCTATAATTCACCCCTCCACTTT. Its protein product is CASSQQGSSYNSPLHF.

J is TRBJ1-1 and V is TRBV2, with TRBD1 matching 9 bases. V was clipped by 6 bases and J by 5 bases; unmatched bases: 4. Germline CDR1 and CDR2: SNHLY and FYNNEI. The CDR3 totals 13 residues. The CDR3 loop reads CASSPTGGTEAFF. CDR3 coding DNA: TGTGCCAGCAGCCCGACAGGGGGAACTGAAGCTTTCTTT.

The chain combines TRBV18 with TRBJ2-3, with 11 bases fitting TRBD2. The CDR3 runs to 16 residues. V was clipped by 3 bases and J by 2 bases; unmatched bases: 4. From germline, CDR1 is KGHSH and CDR2 LQKENI. In DNA form, the CDR3 reads TGTGCCAGCTCACCGACGGGACTAGCGGTCACAGATACGCAGTATTTT. Its translation is CASSPTGLAVTDTQYF.

CDR3 nucleotides: TGTGCCAGCAGGAATGGCGGGGGGATGTATTACTTC. It codes for CASRNGGGMYYF. The chain uses TRBV3-1 (or the pseudogene TRBV3-2) and TRBJ2-7; TRBD2 matches at 8 bases. CDR1 and CDR2 from the germline V gene are LGHDT and YNNKEL (reference sequence). J gave up 13 bases and V 6 bases, and 11 bases lay outside the gene matches. The CDR3 runs to 12 residues.

The chain uses TRBV5-1 and TRBJ1-4; 9 nucleotides line up with TRBD1. The CDR3 is 16 amino acids. V gave up 0 bases and J gave up 6 bases; unmatched junction bases: 6. Per germline, CDR1 SGHRS and CDR2 YFSETQ. CDR3 sequence: CASSLDGQGLYEKLFF. CDR3 nucleotides: TGCGCCAGCAGCTTGGACGGACAGGGGCTCTATGAAAAACTGTTTTTT. Using reference TRBV5-1 and TRBJ1-4 for the parts outside the CDR3, the full variable domain is KAGVTQTPRYLIKTRGQQVTLSCSPISGHRSVSWYQQTPGQGLQFLFEYFSETQRNKGNFPGRFSGRQFSNSRSEMNVSTLELGDSALYLCASSLDGQGLYEKLFFGSGTQLSVL.

The chain has TRBV19 and TRBJ2-1, with 10 bases aligning to TRBD1. The J segment lost 6 bases and the V segment lost 4 bases, leaving 6 bases of the junction unmatched. The CDR3 consists of 15 residues. Germline CDR1 LNHDA, CDR2 SQIVND (reference sequence). CDR3 sequence (DNA): TGTGCCAGTAGTAGTATCGGGACAGGGGTCAATGAGCAGTTCTTC. Encoded protein: CASSSIGTGVNEQFF.

The chain employs TRBV5-4 and TRBJ2-7; the D gene is possibly TRBD2 (6 bases). V was cut by 0 bases and J by 5 bases, with 15 bases left in between. CDR1 SGHNT and CDR2 YYREEE come from the germline V gene (reference sequence). The CDR3 loop spans 15 amino acids. In DNA form, the CDR3 reads TGTGCCAGCAGCTTGGGGCGGGGTAGTTTCGACGAGCAGTACTTC. As protein: CASSLGRGSFDEQYF.

The rearrangement joins TRBV11-3 to TRBJ2-1, with TRBD2 matching 7 bases. The length of the CDR3 is 14 residues. V lost 5 bases to trimming and J lost 3 bases; unmatched junction nucleotides: 4. Germline V gene sequence: CDR1 SGHNT, CDR2 YENEEA. Here the CDR3 DNA reads TGTGCCAGCAGCCGGGGGACTAACTACAATGAGCAGTTCTTC. It yields the protein CASSRGTNYNEQFF.

The V call is TRBV7-2, the J call TRBJ1-2, with D possibly being TRBD1 (5 bases). The germline gives CDR1 SGHTA, CDR2 FQGNSA. Trimming removed 5 bases from V and 2 bases from J, with 12 bases in between. The CDR3 extends over 14 amino acids. In DNA, the CDR3 is TGTGCCAGCAGCCTCCGGGGGGTAAACTATGGCTACACCTTC. The encoded protein is CASSLRGVNYGYTF. Full variable domain (missing parts from reference TRBV7-2 and TRBJ1-2): GAGVSQSPSNKVTEKGKDVELRCDPISGHTALYWYRQSLGQGLEFLIYFQGNSAPDKSGLPSDRFSAERTGGSVSTLTIQRTQQEDSAVYLCASSLRGVNYGYTFGSGTRLTVV.

This rearrangement joins TRBV24-1 to TRBJ2-3; 8 bases match TRBD2. V trimming: 3 bases; J trimming: 5 bases; junction bases outside the gene matches: 12. Germline values: CDR1 KGHDR, CDR2 SFDVKD. The CDR3 covers 17 residues. For the CDR3, the DNA is TGTGCCACCAGTGATCCCAAGGGCGGGAGGATAGAAGATACGCAGTATTTT. This gives the protein CATSDPKGGRIEDTQYF.

The chain carries TRBV5-1 and TRBJ2-2; TRBD2 might be the D (6 bases). V lost 4 bases and J 3 bases, leaving 10 bases between the germline ends. This CDR3 has 14 amino acids. Germline-derived CDR1 and CDR2 are SGHRS and YFSETQ. The CDR3 spells CASSLWGDTGELFF. In DNA form, the CDR3 reads TGCGCCAGCAGCCTATGGGGGGACACCGGGGAGCTGTTTTTT.

The V and J genes are TRBV14 and TRBJ2-2; the match to TRBD2 covers 14 bases. V lost 3 bases and J lost 1; bases outside the gene matches: 7. Germline CDR1 and CDR2: SGHDN and FVKESK. The CDR3 runs to 19 residues. CDR3 sequence (DNA): TGTGCCAGCAGCCACCTTGGGACTAGCGGGGGCCAGAACACCGGGGAGCTGTTTTTT. The encoded protein is CASSHLGTSGGQNTGELFF.

The genes are TRBV2 and TRBJ2-7, with 9 bases fitting TRBD1. Germline V lookup: CDR1 SNHLY, CDR2 FYNNEI. The J segment lost 1 base and the V segment lost 6 bases, leaving 10 bases of the junction unmatched. The CDR3 has 16 amino acids. The CDR3 protein is CASSENRGQRSYEQYF. In nucleotides, the CDR3 is TGTGCCAGCAGCGAAAACAGGGGGCAGAGGTCCTACGAGCAGTACTTC.